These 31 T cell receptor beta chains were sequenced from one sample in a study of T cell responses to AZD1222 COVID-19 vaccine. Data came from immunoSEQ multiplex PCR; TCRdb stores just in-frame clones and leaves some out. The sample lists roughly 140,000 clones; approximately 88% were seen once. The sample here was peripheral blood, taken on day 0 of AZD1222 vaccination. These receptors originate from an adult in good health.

The CDR3 DNA is TGTGCCAGCAAAGGACAGGGGGGGGACACCGGGGAGCTGTTTTTT. Translating gives CASKGQGGDTGELFF. This chain connects TRBV25-1 to TRBJ2-2; 10 bases agree with TRBD1. From germline, CDR1 is MGHDK and CDR2 SYGVNS. J lost 3 bases, V lost 7 bases, and 5 bases had no gene match. CDR3 length equals 15 residues.

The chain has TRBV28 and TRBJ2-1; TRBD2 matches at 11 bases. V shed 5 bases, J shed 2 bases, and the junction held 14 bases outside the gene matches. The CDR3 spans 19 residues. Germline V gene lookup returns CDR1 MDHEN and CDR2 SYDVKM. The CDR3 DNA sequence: TGTGCCAGCAGTCCTAGCGGGGGGCCCACCTTATTCCCCTACAATGAGCAGTTCTTC. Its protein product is CASSPSGGPTLFPYNEQFF.

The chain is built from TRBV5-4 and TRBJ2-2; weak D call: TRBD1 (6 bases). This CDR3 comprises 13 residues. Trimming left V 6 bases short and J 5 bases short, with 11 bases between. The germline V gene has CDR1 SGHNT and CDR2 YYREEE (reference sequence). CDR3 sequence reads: CASNQGRTGELFF. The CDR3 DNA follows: TGTGCCAGCAACCAGGGGCGAACCGGGGAGCTGTTTTTT. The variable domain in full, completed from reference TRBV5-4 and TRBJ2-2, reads ETGVTQSPTHLIKTRGQQVTLRCSSQSGHNTVSWYQQALGQGPQFIFQYYREEENGRGNFPPRFSGLQFPNYSSELNVNALELDDSALYLCASNQGRTGELFFGEGSRLTVL.

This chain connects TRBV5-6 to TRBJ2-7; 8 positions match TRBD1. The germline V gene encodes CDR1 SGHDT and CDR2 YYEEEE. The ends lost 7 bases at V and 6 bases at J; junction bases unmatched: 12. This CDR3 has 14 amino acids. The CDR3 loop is CASQRRQGKGEQYF. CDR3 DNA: TGTGCCAGCCAGCGCCGACAGGGGAAAGGCGAGCAGTACTTC.

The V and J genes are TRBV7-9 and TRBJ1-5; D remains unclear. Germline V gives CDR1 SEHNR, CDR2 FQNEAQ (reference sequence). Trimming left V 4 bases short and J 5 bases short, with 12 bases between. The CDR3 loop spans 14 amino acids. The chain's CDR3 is CASSWTGRDQPQHF. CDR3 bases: TGTGCCAGCAGCTGGACGGGTAGAGATCAGCCCCAGCATTTT.

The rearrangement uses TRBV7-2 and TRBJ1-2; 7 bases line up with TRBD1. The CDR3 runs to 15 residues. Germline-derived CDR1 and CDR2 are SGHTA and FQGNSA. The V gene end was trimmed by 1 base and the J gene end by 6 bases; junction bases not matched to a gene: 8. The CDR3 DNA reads TGTGCCAGCAGCTTAGACGCGCGACAGGGTCATGGCTACACCTTC. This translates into CASSLDARQGHGYTF.

In nucleotides, the CDR3 is TGTGCCAGCAGCCCAGGGGCACAGAGAGAAGCTTTCTTT. Translation: CASSPGAQREAFF. The chain recombines TRBV11-3 with TRBJ1-1; D perhaps matches TRBD1 (6 bases). The CDR3 sequence is 13 residues long. Germline lookup yields CDR1 SGHNT and CDR2 YENEEA. Trimming shortened V by 5 bases and J by 8 bases, and 15 bases separated the two germline ends. Full variable domain (missing parts from reference TRBV11-3 and TRBJ1-1): EAGVVQSPRYKIIEKKQPVAFWCNPISGHNTLYWYLQNLGQGPELLIRYENEEAVDDSQLPKDRFSAERLKGVDSTLKIQPAELGDSAVYLCASSPGAQREAFFGQGTRLTVV.

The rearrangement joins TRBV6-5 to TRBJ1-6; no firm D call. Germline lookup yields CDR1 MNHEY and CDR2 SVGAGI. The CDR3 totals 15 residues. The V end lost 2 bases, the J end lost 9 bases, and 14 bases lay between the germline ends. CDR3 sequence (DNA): TGTGCCAGCAGTTACGAGGCGGCAGGAGGTTCACCCCTCCACTTT. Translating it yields CASSYEAAGGSPLHF.

The CDR3 region is CASSLVLNSNQPQHF. CDR3 bases: TGTGCCAGCAGCTTAGTACTCAATAGCAATCAGCCCCAGCATTTT. This sequence joins TRBV7-2 and TRBJ1-5; D remains unclear. Trimming removed 1 base from V and 0 bases from J, with 7 bases in between. Per the germline V gene, CDR1 is SGHTA and CDR2 is FQGNSA. The CDR3 length is 15 residues.

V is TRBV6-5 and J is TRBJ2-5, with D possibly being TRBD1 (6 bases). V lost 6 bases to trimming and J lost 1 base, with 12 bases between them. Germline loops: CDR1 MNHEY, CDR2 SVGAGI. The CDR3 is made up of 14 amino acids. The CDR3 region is CASRLGHLQETQYF. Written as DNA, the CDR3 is TGTGCCAGCAGGCTGGGACACCTCCAAGAGACCCAGTACTTC.

The CDR3, as DNA: TGTGCCAGCAGTGGCCCTAGTGGGGCTGGCTACACCTTC. It specifies CASSGPSGAGYTF. V gene TRBV28 combines with J gene TRBJ1-2, with D maybe TRBD1 (5 bases). In germline, CDR1 is MDHEN, CDR2 SYDVKM. The V and J ends lost 5 bases and 7 bases respectively, with 14 bases between them. The CDR3 runs to 13 residues.

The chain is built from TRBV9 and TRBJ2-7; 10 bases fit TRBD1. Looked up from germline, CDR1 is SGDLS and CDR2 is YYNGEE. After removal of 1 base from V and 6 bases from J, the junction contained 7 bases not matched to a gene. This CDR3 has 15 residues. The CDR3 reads CASSVSGTGASEQYF. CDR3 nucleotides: TGTGCCAGCAGCGTATCCGGGACAGGGGCGTCCGAGCAGTACTTC.

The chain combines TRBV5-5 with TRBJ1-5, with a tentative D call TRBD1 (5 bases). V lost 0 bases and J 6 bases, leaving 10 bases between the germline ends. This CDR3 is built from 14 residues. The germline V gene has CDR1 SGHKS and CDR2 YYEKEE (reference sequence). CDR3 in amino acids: CASSLEGSGQPQHF. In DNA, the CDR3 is TGTGCCAGCAGCTTGGAGGGGTCGGGTCAGCCCCAGCATTTT.

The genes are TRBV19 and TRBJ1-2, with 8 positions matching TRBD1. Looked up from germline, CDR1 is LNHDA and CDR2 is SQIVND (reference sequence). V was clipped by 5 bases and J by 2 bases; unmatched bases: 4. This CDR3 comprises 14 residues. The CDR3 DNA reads TGTGCCAGTAGTGGGGACAGGTGGAACTATGGCTACACCTTC. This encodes CASSGDRWNYGYTF.

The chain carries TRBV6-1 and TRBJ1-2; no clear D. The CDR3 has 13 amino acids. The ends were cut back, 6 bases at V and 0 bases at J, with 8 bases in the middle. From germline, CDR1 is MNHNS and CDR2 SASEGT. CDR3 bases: TGTGCCAGCAGCGTACCCACTAACTATGGCTACACCTTC. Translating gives CASSVPTNYGYTF.

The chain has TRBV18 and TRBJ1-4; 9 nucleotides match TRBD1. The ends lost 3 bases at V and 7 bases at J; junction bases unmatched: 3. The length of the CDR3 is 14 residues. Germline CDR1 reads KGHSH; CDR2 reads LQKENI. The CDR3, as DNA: TGTGCCAGCTCACCGGGACAGGGCGGTGAAAAACTGTTTTTT. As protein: CASSPGQGGEKLFF.

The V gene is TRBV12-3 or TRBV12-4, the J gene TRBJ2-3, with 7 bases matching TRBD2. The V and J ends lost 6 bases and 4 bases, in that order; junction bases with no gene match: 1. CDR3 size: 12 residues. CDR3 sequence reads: CASSREADTQYF. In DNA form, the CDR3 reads TGTGCCAGCAGCCGGGAGGCAGATACGCAGTATTTT.

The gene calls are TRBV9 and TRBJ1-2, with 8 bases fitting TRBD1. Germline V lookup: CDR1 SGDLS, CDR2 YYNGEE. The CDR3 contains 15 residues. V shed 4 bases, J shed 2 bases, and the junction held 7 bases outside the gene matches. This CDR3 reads CASSPGQGTNYGYTF. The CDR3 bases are TGTGCCAGCAGCCCCGGACAGGGTACCAACTATGGCTACACCTTC.

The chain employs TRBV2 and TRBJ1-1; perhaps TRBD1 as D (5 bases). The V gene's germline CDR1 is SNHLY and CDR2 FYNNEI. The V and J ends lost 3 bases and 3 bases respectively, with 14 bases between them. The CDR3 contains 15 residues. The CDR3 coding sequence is TGTGCCAGCAGTGACCGGGTGGGGCGGCACACTGAAGCTTTCTTT. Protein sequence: CASSDRVGRHTEAFF.

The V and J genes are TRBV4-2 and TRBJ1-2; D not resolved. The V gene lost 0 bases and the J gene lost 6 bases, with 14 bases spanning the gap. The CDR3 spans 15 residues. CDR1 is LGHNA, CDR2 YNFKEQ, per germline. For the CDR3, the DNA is TGTGCCAGCAGCCAAGAGACCTCGGCTGGGGATGGCTACACCTTC. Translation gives CASSQETSAGDGYTF.

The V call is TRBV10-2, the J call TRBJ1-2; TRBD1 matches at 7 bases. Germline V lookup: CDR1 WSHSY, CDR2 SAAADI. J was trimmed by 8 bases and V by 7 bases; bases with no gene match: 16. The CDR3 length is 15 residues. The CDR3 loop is CASTDPQGRRSGYTF. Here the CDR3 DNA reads TGCGCCAGCACCGACCCACAGGGGAGGCGGTCCGGCTACACCTTC.

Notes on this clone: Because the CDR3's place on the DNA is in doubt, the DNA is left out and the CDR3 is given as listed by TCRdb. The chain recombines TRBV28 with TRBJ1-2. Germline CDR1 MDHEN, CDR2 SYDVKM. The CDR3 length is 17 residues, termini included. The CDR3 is CASSYLGMGRGDYGYTF.

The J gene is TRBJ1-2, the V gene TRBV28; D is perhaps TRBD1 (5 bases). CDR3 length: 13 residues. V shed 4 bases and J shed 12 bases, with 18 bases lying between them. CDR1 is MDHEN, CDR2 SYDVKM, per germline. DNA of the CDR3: TGTGCCAGCAGTTCATTCGCCAAACAGGAGCACACCTTC. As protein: CASSSFAKQEHTF.

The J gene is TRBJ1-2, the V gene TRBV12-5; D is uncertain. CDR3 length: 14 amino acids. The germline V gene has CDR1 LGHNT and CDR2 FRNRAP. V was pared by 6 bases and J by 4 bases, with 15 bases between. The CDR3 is CASGQIPDSYGYTF. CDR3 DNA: TGTGCTAGTGGACAAATCCCAGACTCCTATGGCTACACCTTC. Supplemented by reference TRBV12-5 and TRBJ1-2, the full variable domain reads DARVTQTPRHKVTEMGQEVTMRCQPILGHNTVFWYRQTMMQGLELLAYFRNRAPLDDSGMPKDRFSAEMPDATLATLKIQPSEPRDSAVYFCASGQIPDSYGYTFGSGTRLTVV.

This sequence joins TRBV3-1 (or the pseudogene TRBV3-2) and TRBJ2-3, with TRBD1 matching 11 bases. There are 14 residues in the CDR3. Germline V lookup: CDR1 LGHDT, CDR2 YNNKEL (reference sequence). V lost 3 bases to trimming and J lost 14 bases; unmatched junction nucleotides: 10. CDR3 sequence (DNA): TGTGCCAGCAGCCAGACCCGGACAGGGGGCCCCATGTATTTT. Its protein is CASSQTRTGGPMYF.

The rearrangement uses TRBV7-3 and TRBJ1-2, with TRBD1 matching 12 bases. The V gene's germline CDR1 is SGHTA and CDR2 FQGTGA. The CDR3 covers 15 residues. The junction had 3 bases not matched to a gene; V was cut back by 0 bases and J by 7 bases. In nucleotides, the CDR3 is TGTGCCAGCAGCTTAACGGGACAGGGGGCGAGTGGCTACACCTTC. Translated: CASSLTGQGASGYTF.

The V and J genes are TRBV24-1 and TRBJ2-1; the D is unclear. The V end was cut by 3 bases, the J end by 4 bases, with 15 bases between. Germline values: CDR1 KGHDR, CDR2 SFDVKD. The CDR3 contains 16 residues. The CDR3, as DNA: TGTGCCACCAGTGATCCGAGTAATCCGAGGTACAATGAGCAGTTCTTC. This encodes CATSDPSNPRYNEQFF.

CDR3 nucleotides: TGTGCCAGCAGTGACGACAGTAACTATGGCTACACCTTC. This codes for CASSDDSNYGYTF. The rearrangement joins TRBV28 to TRBJ1-2, with D perhaps TRBD1 (5 bases). The CDR3 is made up of 13 amino acids. Per germline, CDR1 MDHEN and CDR2 SYDVKM. V was trimmed by 5 bases and J by 1 base, leaving 8 bases between them.

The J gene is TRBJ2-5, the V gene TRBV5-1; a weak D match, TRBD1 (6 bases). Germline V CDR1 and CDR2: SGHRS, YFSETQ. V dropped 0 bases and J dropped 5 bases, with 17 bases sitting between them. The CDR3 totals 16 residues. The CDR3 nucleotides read TGCGCCAGCAGCTTGGCCCAAGATGGGACAAGGGAGACCCAGTACTTC. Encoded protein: CASSLAQDGTRETQYF.

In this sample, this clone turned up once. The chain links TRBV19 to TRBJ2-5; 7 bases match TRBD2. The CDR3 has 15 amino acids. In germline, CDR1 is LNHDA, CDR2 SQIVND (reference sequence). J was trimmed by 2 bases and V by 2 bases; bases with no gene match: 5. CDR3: CASSISLAVQETQYF. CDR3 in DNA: TGTGCCAGTAGTATAAGCCTAGCGGTTCAAGAGACCCAGTACTTC.

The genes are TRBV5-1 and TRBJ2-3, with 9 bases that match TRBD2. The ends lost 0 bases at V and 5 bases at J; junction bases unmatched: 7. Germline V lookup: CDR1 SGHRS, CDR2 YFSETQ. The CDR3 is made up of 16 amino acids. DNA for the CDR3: TGCGCCAGCAGCTTGGGGGCTAGCGGGGCCCTAGATACGCAGTATTTT. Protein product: CASSLGASGALDTQYF.